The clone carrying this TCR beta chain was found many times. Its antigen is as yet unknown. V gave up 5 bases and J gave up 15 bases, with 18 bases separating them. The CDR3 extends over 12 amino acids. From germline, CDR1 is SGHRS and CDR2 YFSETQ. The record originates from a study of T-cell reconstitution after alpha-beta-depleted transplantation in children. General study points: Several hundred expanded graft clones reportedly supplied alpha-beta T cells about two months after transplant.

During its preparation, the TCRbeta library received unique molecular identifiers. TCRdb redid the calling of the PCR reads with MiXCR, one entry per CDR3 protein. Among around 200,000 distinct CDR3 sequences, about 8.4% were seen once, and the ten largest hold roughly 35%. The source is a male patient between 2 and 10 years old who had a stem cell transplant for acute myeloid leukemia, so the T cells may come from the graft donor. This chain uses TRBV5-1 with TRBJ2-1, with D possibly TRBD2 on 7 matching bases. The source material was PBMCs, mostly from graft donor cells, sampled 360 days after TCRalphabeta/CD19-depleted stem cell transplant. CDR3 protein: CASRRGGDFSFF. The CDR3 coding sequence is TGCGCCAGCAGGAGGGGGGGAGACTTTTCGTTCTTC.